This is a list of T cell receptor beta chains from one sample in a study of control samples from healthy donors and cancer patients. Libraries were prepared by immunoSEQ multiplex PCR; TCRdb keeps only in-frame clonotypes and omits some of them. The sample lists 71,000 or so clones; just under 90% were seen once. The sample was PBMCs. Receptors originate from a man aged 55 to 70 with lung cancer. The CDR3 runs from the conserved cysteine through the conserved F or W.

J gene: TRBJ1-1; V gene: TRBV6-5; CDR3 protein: CASSYSGARTEAFF
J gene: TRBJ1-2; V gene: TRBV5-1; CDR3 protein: CASSLGRSLEVVGGYTF
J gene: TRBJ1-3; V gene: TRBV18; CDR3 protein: CASSPKGGAGNTIYF
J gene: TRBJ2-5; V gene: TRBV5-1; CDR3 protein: CASSLITPSEETQYF
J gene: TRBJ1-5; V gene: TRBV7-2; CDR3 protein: CASSFSNQPQHF
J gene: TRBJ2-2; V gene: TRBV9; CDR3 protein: CASSAGTNTGELFF
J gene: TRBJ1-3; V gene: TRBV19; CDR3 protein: CASSLDRSSGNTIYF
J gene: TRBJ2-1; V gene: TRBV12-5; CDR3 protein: CASGLVVSATSYNEQFF
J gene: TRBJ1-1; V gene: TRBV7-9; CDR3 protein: CASSPGQGEAFF
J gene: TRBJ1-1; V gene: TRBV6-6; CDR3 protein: CASSRPLGTGGAGGTEAFF
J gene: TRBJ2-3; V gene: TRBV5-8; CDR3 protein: CASSLWRDQADTQYF
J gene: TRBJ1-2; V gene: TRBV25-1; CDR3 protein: CASSERAREGPTYGYTF
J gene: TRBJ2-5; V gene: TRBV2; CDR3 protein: CASRGLAGGLLLETQYF
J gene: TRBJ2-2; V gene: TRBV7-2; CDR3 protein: CASSLADSPPLFF
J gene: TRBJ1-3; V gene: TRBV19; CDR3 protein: CASSSGRLSGNTIYF